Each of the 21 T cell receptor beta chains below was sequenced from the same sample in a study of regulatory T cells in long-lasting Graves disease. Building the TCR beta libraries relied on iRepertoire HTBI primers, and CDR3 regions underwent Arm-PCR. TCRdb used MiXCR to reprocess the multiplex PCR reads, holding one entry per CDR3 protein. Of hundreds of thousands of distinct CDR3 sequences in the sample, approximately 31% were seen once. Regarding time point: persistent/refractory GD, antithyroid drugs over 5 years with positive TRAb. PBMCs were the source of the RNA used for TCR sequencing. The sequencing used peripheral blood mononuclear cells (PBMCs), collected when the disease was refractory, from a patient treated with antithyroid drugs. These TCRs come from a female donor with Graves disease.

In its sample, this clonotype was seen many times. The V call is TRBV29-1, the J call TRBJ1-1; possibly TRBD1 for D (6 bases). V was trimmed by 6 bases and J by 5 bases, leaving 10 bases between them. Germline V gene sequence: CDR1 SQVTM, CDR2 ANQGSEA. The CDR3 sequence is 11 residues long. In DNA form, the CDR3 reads TGCAGCGTGGCAGGGGTTACTGAAGCTTTCTTT. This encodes CSVAGVTEAFF.

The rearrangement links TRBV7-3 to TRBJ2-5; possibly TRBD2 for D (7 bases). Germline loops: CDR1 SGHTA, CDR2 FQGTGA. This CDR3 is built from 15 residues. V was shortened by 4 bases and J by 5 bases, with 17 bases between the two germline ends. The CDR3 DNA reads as TGTGCCAGCAGCTCCGGACTAGGGGGGGGTGAGACCCAGTACTTC. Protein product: CASSSGLGGGETQYF.

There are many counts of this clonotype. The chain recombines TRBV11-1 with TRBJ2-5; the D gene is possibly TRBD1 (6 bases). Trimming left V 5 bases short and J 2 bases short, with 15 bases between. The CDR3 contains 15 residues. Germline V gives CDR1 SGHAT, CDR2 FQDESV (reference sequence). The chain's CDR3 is CASSPTGAVQETQYF. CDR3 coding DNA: TGTGCCAGCAGCCCGACAGGTGCCGTACAAGAGACCCAGTACTTC.

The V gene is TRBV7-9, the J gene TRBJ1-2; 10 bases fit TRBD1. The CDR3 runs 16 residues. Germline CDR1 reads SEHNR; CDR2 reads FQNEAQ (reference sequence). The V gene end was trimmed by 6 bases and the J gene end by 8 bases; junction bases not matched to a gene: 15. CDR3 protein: CASRPKGGTGAPGYTF. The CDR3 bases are TGTGCCAGCAGACCTAAGGGCGGGACAGGGGCCCCGGGCTACACCTTC.

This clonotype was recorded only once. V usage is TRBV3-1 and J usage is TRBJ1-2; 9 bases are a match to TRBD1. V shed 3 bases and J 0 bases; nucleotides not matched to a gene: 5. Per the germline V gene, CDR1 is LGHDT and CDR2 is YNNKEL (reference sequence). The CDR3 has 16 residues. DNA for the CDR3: TGTGCCAGCAGCCAGGGACAGGGAGTCGCTAACTATGGCTACACCTTC. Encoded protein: CASSQGQGVANYGYTF.

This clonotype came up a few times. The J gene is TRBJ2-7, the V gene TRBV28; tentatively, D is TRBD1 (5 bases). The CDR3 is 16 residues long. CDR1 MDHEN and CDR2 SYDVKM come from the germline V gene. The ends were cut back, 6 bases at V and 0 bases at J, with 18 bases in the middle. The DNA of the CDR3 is TGTGCCAGCAGCTGTGGGCAGGGCACCCCCTCCTACGAGCAGTACTTC. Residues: CASSCGQGTPSYEQYF.

The CDR3 spells CASSNRDSGELFF. The DNA for the CDR3 is TGTGCCAGCAGCAATCGGGACTCCGGGGAGCTGTTTTTT. This chain joins TRBV7-9 and TRBJ2-2; maybe TRBD2 (6 bases). This CDR3 is 13 amino acids long. Germline V CDR1 and CDR2: SEHNR, FQNEAQ (reference sequence). V was pared by 5 bases and J by 6 bases, with 10 bases between.

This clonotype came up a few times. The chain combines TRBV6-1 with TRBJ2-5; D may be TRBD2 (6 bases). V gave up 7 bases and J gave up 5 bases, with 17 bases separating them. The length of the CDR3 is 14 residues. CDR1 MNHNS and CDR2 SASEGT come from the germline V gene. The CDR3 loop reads CASKGRAGKETQYF. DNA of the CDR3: TGTGCCAGCAAAGGAAGGGCGGGAAAGGAGACCCAGTACTTC.

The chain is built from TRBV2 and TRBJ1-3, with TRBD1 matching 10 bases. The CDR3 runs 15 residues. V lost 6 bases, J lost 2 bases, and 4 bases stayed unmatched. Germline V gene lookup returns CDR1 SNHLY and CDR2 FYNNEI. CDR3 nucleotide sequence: TGTGCCAGCAGCCCGGGACAGGGGACTGGAAACACCATATATTTT. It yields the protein CASSPGQGTGNTIYF. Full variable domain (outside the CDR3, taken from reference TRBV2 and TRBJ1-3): EPEVTQTPSHQVTQMGQEVILRCVPISNHLYFYWYRQILGQKVEFLVSFYNNEISEKSEIFDDQFSVERPDGSNFTLKIRSTKLEDSAMYFCASSPGQGTGNTIYFGEGSWLTVV.

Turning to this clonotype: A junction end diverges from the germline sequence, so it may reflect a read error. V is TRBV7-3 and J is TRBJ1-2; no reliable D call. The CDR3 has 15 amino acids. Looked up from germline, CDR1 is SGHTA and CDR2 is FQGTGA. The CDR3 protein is CASSFYPAKDYGYTF. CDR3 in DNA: TGTGCCAGCAGCTTTTATCCGGCCAAAGACTACGGCTACACCTTC.

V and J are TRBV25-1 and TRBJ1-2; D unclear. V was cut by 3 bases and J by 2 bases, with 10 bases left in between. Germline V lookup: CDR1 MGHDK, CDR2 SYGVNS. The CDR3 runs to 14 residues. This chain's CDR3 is CASSDRGENYGYTF. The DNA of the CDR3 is TGTGCCAGCAGTGACCGCGGGGAAAACTATGGCTACACCTTC.

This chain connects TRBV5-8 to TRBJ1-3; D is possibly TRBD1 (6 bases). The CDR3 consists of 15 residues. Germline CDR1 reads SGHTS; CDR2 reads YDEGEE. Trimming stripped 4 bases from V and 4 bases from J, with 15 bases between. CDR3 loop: CASSRWGPAGNTIYF. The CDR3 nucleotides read TGTGCCAGCAGCCGGTGGGGGCCTGCAGGAAACACCATATATTTT.

CDR3 protein: CASSLRTANEKLFF. CDR3 DNA sequence: TGTGCCAGCAGCTTGAGGACAGCTAATGAAAAACTGTTTTTT. The chain combines TRBV7-9 with TRBJ1-4; TRBD1 might be the D (6 bases). The V end lost 3 bases, the J end lost 3 bases, and 8 bases lay between the germline ends. The CDR3 has 14 amino acids. Germline V gives CDR1 SEHNR, CDR2 FQNEAQ (reference sequence).

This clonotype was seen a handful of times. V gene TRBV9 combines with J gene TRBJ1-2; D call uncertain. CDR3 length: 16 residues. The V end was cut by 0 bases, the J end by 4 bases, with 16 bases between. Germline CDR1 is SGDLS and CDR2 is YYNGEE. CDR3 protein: CASSVGTGIKSYGYTF. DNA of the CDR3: TGTGCCAGCAGCGTAGGTACGGGTATTAAATCCTATGGCTACACCTTC. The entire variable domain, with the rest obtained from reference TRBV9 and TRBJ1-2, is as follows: DSGVTQTPKHLITATGQRVTLRCSPRSGDLSVYWYQQSLDQGLQFLIQYYNGEERAKGNILERFSAQQFPDLHSELNLSSLELGDSALYFCASSVGTGIKSYGYTFGSGTRLTVV.

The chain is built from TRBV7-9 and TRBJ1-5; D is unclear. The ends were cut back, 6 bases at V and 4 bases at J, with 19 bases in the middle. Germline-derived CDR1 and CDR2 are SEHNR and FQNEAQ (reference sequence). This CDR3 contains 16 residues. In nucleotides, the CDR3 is TGTGCCAGCAGACATACAGAAGGGCAGCCTAATCAGCCCCAGCATTTT. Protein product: CASRHTEGQPNQPQHF. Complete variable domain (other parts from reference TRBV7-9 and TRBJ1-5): DTGVSQNPRHKITKRGQNVTFRCDPISEHNRLYWYRQTLGQGPEFLTYFQNEAQLEKSRLLSDRFSAERPKGSFSTLEIQRTEQGDSAMYLCASRHTEGQPNQPQHFGDGTRLSIL.

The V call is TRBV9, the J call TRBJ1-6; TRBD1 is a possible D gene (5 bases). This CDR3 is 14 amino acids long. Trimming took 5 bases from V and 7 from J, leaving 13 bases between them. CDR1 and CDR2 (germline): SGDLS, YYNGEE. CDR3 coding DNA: TGTGCCAGCAGTGCCGGGACGTGGAATTCACCCCTCCACTTT. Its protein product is CASSAGTWNSPLHF. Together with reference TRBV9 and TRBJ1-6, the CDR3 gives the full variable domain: DSGVTQTPKHLITATGQRVTLRCSPRSGDLSVYWYQQSLDQGLQFLIQYYNGEERAKGNILERFSAQQFPDLHSELNLSSLELGDSALYFCASSAGTWNSPLHFGNGTRLTVT.

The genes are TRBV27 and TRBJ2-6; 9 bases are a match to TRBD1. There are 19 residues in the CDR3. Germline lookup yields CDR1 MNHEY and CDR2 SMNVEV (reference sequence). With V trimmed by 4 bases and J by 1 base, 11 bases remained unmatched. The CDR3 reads CASSSSNRGPPSGANVLTF. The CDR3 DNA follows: TGTGCCAGCAGTTCCTCGAACAGGGGGCCACCTTCTGGGGCCAACGTCCTGACTTTC.

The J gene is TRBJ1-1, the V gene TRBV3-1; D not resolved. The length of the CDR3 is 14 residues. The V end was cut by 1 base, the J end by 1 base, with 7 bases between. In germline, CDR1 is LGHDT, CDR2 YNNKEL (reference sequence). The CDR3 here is CASSQGYRNTEAFF. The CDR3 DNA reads TGTGCCAGCAGCCAAGGATATAGGAACACTGAAGCTTTCTTT.

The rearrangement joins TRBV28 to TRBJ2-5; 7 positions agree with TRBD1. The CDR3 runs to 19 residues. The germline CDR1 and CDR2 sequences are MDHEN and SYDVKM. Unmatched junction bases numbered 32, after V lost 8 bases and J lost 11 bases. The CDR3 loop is CASLLFRGQKRLKCWKQYF. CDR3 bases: TGTGCCAGCCTCCTTTTCCGGGGACAGAAGCGGCTAAAGTGTTGGAAACAGTACTTC.

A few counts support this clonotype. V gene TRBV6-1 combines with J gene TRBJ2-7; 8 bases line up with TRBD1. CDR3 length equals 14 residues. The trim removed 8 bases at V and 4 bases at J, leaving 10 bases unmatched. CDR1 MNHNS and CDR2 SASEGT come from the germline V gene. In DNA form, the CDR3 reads TGTGCCAGCGGCCGAGGACAGGGATTTTACGAGCAGTACTTC. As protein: CASGRGQGFYEQYF.

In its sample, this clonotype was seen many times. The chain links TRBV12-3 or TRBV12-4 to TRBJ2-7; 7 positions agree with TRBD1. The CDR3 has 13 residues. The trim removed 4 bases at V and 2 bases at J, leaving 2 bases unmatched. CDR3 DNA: TGTGCCAGCAGTTCCGGGACAGCCTACGAGCAGTACTTC. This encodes CASSSGTAYEQYF.